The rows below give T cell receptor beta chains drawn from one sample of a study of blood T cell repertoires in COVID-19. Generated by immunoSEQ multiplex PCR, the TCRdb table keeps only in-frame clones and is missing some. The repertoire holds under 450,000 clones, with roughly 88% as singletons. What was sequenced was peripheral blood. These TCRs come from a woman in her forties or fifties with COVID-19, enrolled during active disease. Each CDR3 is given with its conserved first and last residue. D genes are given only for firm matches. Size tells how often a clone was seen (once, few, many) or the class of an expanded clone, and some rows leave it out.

cdr3_nt: TGCGCCAGCAGCCCCCGGACAGACCCTTATGGCTACACCTTC
cdr3_aa: CASSPRTDPYGYTF
clone_size: -
cdr3_length: 14
v_call: TRBV5-1
d_call: -
j_call: TRBJ1-2

cdr3_nt: TGTGCCAGCAGCCAGGGGCGAAACCCTAATTCACCCCTCCACTTT
cdr3_aa: CASSQGRNPNSPLHF
clone_size: -
cdr3_length: 15
v_call: TRBV3-1/TRBV3-2
d_call: -
j_call: TRBJ1-6

cdr3_nt: TGTGCCAGCATCTCACAGGGGGCGTACGAGCAGTACTTC
cdr3_aa: CASISQGAYEQYF
clone_size: few
cdr3_length: 13
v_call: TRBV6-5
d_call: TRBD1
j_call: TRBJ2-7

cdr3_nt: TGTGCCAGCAGCTTGGAGCTAAACCTGAATACGCAGTATTTT
cdr3_aa: CASSLELNLNTQYF
clone_size: -
cdr3_length: 14
v_call: TRBV5-4
d_call: -
j_call: TRBJ2-3

cdr3_nt: TGTGCCAGCAGTTCGCGCGGAACTGGCTACACCTTC
cdr3_aa: CASSSRGTGYTF
clone_size: -
cdr3_length: 12
v_call: TRBV12-3/TRBV12-4
d_call: -
j_call: TRBJ1-2

cdr3_nt: TGTGCCAGTAGTATAATGGGGGCACGGGCAGGGCTCAATCAGCCCCAGCATTTT
cdr3_aa: CASSIMGARAGLNQPQHF
clone_size: -
cdr3_length: 18
v_call: TRBV19
d_call: -
j_call: TRBJ1-5

cdr3_nt: TGTGCCACCAGTGACAGAAATGGCTACACCTTC
cdr3_aa: CATSDRNGYTF
clone_size: -
cdr3_length: 11
v_call: TRBV24-1
d_call: -
j_call: TRBJ1-2

cdr3_nt: TGCGCCAGCAGCCGACAGGGGGCGACCACTGAAGCTTTCTTT
cdr3_aa: CASSRQGATTEAFF
clone_size: -
cdr3_length: 14
v_call: TRBV10-2
d_call: TRBD1
j_call: TRBJ1-1

cdr3_nt: TGTGCCAGCAGTCTTCCGGGGACTGAAGCTTTCTTT
cdr3_aa: CASSLPGTEAFF
clone_size: -
cdr3_length: 12
v_call: TRBV12-3/TRBV12-4
d_call: -
j_call: TRBJ1-1

cdr3_nt: TGTGCCAGCAGGGGACAGGGTTCGAGGGGCTACACCTTC
cdr3_aa: CASRGQGSRGYTF
clone_size: -
cdr3_length: 13
v_call: TRBV27
d_call: TRBD1
j_call: TRBJ1-2

cdr3_nt: TGTGCCAGCTCACCACGGTCAGGGGGTAACGAGCAGTACTTC
cdr3_aa: CASSPRSGGNEQYF
clone_size: -
cdr3_length: 14
v_call: TRBV18
d_call: TRBD1
j_call: TRBJ2-7

cdr3_nt: TGTGCCAGCAGCAGGAGAGGCCGGATAAATGAAAAACTGTTTTTT
cdr3_aa: CASSRRGRINEKLFF
clone_size: -
cdr3_length: 15
v_call: TRBV5-6
d_call: -
j_call: TRBJ1-4

cdr3_nt: TGTGCCAGCAGCGCTCGGGGGGGACAGGGAAGGCCTAGTAATGGCTACACCTTC
cdr3_aa: CASSARGGQGRPSNGYTF
clone_size: -
cdr3_length: 18
v_call: TRBV14
d_call: TRBD1
j_call: TRBJ1-2

cdr3_nt: TGCGCCAGCAGCTTGGCAGGTAGTAACACTGAAGCTTTCTTT
cdr3_aa: CASSLAGSNTEAFF
clone_size: -
cdr3_length: 14
v_call: TRBV5-1
d_call: -
j_call: TRBJ1-1

cdr3_nt: TGTGCCAGCAGTGAAAGGGGGTCAGGCTACGAGCAGTACTTC
cdr3_aa: CASSERGSGYEQYF
clone_size: -
cdr3_length: 14
v_call: TRBV6-1
d_call: -
j_call: TRBJ2-7

cdr3_nt: TGTGCCAGTACGGTGGCGGGCACTGAAGCTTTCTTT
cdr3_aa: CASTVAGTEAFF
clone_size: -
cdr3_length: 12
v_call: TRBV19
d_call: -
j_call: TRBJ1-1

cdr3_nt: TGTGCCAGCAGCGATCAGGGGACCTACGAGCAGTACTTC
cdr3_aa: CASSDQGTYEQYF
clone_size: -
cdr3_length: 13
v_call: TRBV7-9
d_call: -
j_call: TRBJ2-7

cdr3_nt: TGTGCCAGCAGCTCCTCTACAGGACAAACGGTGCATGGCTACACCTTC
cdr3_aa: CASSSSTGQTVHGYTF
clone_size: -
cdr3_length: 16
v_call: TRBV7-9
d_call: -
j_call: TRBJ1-2

cdr3_nt: TGTGCCAGCAGCTTTAGAGGGGGGGCCTACGAGCAGTACTTC
cdr3_aa: CASSFRGGAYEQYF
clone_size: -
cdr3_length: 14
v_call: TRBV5-6
d_call: -
j_call: TRBJ2-7

cdr3_nt: TGTGCCAGTAGTGGAAGTAGCGGGGGAGTCAATGAGCAGTTCTTC
cdr3_aa: CASSGSSGGVNEQFF
clone_size: -
cdr3_length: 15
v_call: TRBV19
d_call: TRBD2
j_call: TRBJ2-1

cdr3_nt: TGTGCCAGCAGCTTGCCCGGACTTCCTGTGGGCGGCACTGAAGCTTTCTTT
cdr3_aa: CASSLPGLPVGGTEAFF
clone_size: few
cdr3_length: 17
v_call: TRBV5-6
d_call: -
j_call: TRBJ1-1

cdr3_nt: TGTGCCAGCAGTTACTCGAGCGGGGGGTACGAGCAGTACTTC
cdr3_aa: CASSYSSGGYEQYF
clone_size: -
cdr3_length: 14
v_call: TRBV6-5
d_call: TRBD2
j_call: TRBJ2-7

cdr3_nt: TGTGCCAGCAGTTACTCGGAGGGGCCAAATCAGCCCCAGCATTTT
cdr3_aa: CASSYSEGPNQPQHF
clone_size: once
cdr3_length: 15
v_call: TRBV6-5
d_call: -
j_call: TRBJ1-5

cdr3_nt: TGCGCCAGCAGTCTAGCGGGGAACTACAATGAGCAGTTCTTC
cdr3_aa: CASSLAGNYNEQFF
clone_size: -
cdr3_length: 14
v_call: TRBV10-2
d_call: TRBD2
j_call: TRBJ2-1

cdr3_nt: TGTGCCAGCAGTCCCGGGCGACGGGAGCCACCCCTCCACTTT
cdr3_aa: CASSPGRREPPLHF
clone_size: -
cdr3_length: 14
v_call: TRBV28
d_call: -
j_call: TRBJ1-6

cdr3_nt: TGTGCCAGCCTCCCCGCCAGGGGGCGGGGTGAGCAGTTCTTC
cdr3_aa: CASLPARGRGEQFF
clone_size: -
cdr3_length: 14
v_call: TRBV2
d_call: TRBD1
j_call: TRBJ2-1

cdr3_nt: TGTGCCAGCAGCCGTGGGGAGCGGGAGAACATTCAGTACTTC
cdr3_aa: CASSRGERENIQYF
clone_size: -
cdr3_length: 14
v_call: TRBV4-2
d_call: TRBD2
j_call: TRBJ2-4

cdr3_nt: TGTGCCAGCAGTTTAAACCCGCAGGGAACGCAGTATTTT
cdr3_aa: CASSLNPQGTQYF
clone_size: -
cdr3_length: 13
v_call: TRBV28
d_call: -
j_call: TRBJ2-3

cdr3_nt: TGTGCCTGGAAGTACCGGACAGGGTCCTACGAGCAGTACTTC
cdr3_aa: CAWKYRTGSYEQYF
clone_size: -
cdr3_length: 14
v_call: TRBV30
d_call: TRBD1
j_call: TRBJ2-7

cdr3_nt: TGTGCCAGCAGTGGGACAGGGAATGAGCAGTTCTTC
cdr3_aa: CASSGTGNEQFF
clone_size: -
cdr3_length: 12
v_call: TRBV2
d_call: TRBD1
j_call: TRBJ2-1

cdr3_nt: TGCAGCGTTGGACGGGGGAACACTGAAGCTTTCTTT
cdr3_aa: CSVGRGNTEAFF
clone_size: once
cdr3_length: 12
v_call: TRBV29-1
d_call: -
j_call: TRBJ1-1

cdr3_nt: TGTGCCAGCAGTGAGACTCGCACAGATACGCAGTATTTT
cdr3_aa: CASSETRTDTQYF
clone_size: -
cdr3_length: 13
v_call: TRBV2
d_call: -
j_call: TRBJ2-3

cdr3_nt: TGTGCCAGCAGCCCGGATGGAGGGAATTCACCCCTCCACTTT
cdr3_aa: CASSPDGGNSPLHF
clone_size: -
cdr3_length: 14
v_call: TRBV5-4
d_call: -
j_call: TRBJ1-6

cdr3_nt: TGTGCCAGCACCGGCTCCTATAATTCACCCCTCCACTTT
cdr3_aa: CASTGSYNSPLHF
clone_size: -
cdr3_length: 13
v_call: TRBV6-5
d_call: -
j_call: TRBJ1-6

cdr3_nt: TGTGCCACCAGTGATTTAAGAAGCGATGAGCAGTTCTTC
cdr3_aa: CATSDLRSDEQFF
clone_size: once
cdr3_length: 13
v_call: TRBV24-1
d_call: -
j_call: TRBJ2-1

cdr3_nt: TGTGCCAGCAGTGACCTAGCTAACTATGGCTACACCTTC
cdr3_aa: CASSDLANYGYTF
clone_size: -
cdr3_length: 13
v_call: TRBV7-2
d_call: -
j_call: TRBJ1-2

cdr3_nt: TGTGCCAGTAAAAACACAGGGGAGGACACTGAAGCTTTCTTT
cdr3_aa: CASKNTGEDTEAFF
clone_size: -
cdr3_length: 14
v_call: TRBV19
d_call: TRBD1
j_call: TRBJ1-1

cdr3_nt: TGTGCCACCAGTACAGGAATGAGTCAGCCCCAGCATTTT
cdr3_aa: CATSTGMSQPQHF
clone_size: few
cdr3_length: 13
v_call: TRBV24-1
d_call: -
j_call: TRBJ1-5

cdr3_nt: TGTGCCAGCAAGGAGTACACTGAAGCTTTCTTT
cdr3_aa: CASKEYTEAFF
clone_size: -
cdr3_length: 11
v_call: TRBV7-9
d_call: -
j_call: TRBJ1-1

cdr3_nt: TGTGCCAGCAGCGTAGGGAGGCCTCTGGGTGGAAACACCATATATTTT
cdr3_aa: CASSVGRPLGGNTIYF
clone_size: -
cdr3_length: 16
v_call: TRBV9
d_call: -
j_call: TRBJ1-3